Below, 27 T cell receptor beta chains from the same sample are listed, as sequenced in a study of molecular identifiers for immune sequencing clone quantification. From the PCR reads, TCRdb called clonotypes with MiXCR, one entry per CDR3 protein. The profile covers about 640,000 distinct CDR3 sequences, with 15% to 20% appearing a single time and approximately 0.9% taken by the ten largest. Input material: naive CD8+ T cells from blood, with Jurkat cell RNA spiked in. Subset described: FACS-sorted CD8+CD4-CCR7+CD45RA+ naive T cells. The receptors originated from a human donor in good health. Some libraries in this study had Jurkat cell RNA spiked in.

This clonotype was observed many times. The chain has TRBV28 and TRBJ2-7, with a possible D match to TRBD2 (5 bases). Trimming removed 3 bases from V and 4 bases from J, with 13 bases in between. The CDR3 covers 14 residues. Germline CDR1 reads MDHEN; CDR2 reads SYDVKM. The DNA for the CDR3 is TGTGCCAGCAGTTTCGGACTGTTTTCGTACGAGCAGTACTTC. It specifies CASSFGLFSYEQYF.

This clonotype came up a few times. The chain joins TRBV7-9 to TRBJ2-5; the D gene could be TRBD1 or TRBD2 (6 bases each). This CDR3 is 16 amino acids long. Germline V gene lookup returns CDR1 SEHNR and CDR2 FQNEAQ (reference sequence). V lost 0 bases and J 5 bases, leaving 16 bases between the germline ends. The CDR3 protein is CASSLAGGAGFETQYF. In DNA, the CDR3 is TGTGCCAGCAGCTTAGCTGGGGGCGCGGGATTTGAGACCCAGTACTTC.

This clonotype was picked up many times. The chain is built from TRBV7-9 and TRBJ1-5, with 8 bases lining up with TRBD1. J was trimmed by 0 bases and V by 1 base; bases with no gene match: 2. This CDR3 has 16 residues. Germline V gene data show CDR1 as SEHNR and CDR2 as FQNEAQ (reference sequence). CDR3 sequence (DNA): TGTGCCAGCAGCTTAGGCGGGACAGGTAGCAATCAGCCCCAGCATTTT. This codes for CASSLGGTGSNQPQHF.

Of note for this clonotype: Being one base from a much bigger clone, this may be a read error. As the CDR3 is not closed by the conserved phenylalanine or tryptophan, this likely results from a read error. This chain links TRBV30 with TRBJ1-5; D gene ambiguous. Germline V gives CDR1 GTSNPN, CDR2 SVGIG (reference sequence). The CDR3 contains 13 residues. V was cut by 1 base and J by 7 bases, with 11 bases left in between. CDR3 sequence (DNA): TGTGCCTGGAGTGGTGGGCCGGGGCAGCCCCAGCATTCT. Translation: CAWSGGPGQPQHS.

This clonotype was counted between two and nine times. This chain links TRBV7-9 with TRBJ2-7; no reliable D call. V gave up 5 bases and J gave up 5 bases, with 13 bases separating them. CDR3 size: 13 residues. CDR1 is SEHNR, CDR2 FQNEAQ, per germline (reference sequence). CDR3 nucleotide sequence: TGTGCCAGCAGCCCCTCGAATTTTGACGAGCAGTACTTC. This gives the protein CASSPSNFDEQYF.

This clonotype came up many times. The chain combines TRBV6-5 with TRBJ2-6; D is possibly TRBD1 (5 bases). The CDR3 spans 14 residues. Trimming left V 6 bases short and J 2 bases short, with 8 bases between. Germline V gives CDR1 MNHEY, CDR2 SVGAGI. This CDR3 reads CASSDSAGANVLTF. In DNA form, the CDR3 reads TGTGCCAGCAGCGACAGCGCTGGGGCCAACGTCCTGACTTTC.

A single count supports this clonotype. A much larger clone sits a single nucleotide away, making a read error possible. The chain recombines TRBV6-5 with TRBJ1-3; D may be TRBD1 (5 bases). There are 16 residues in the CDR3. Germline V gene data show CDR1 as MNHEY and CDR2 as SVGAGI. V gave up 2 bases and J gave up 0 bases, with 11 bases separating them. This CDR3 is CASSYGDCFSGNTIYF. Here the CDR3 DNA reads TGTGCCAGCAGTTACGGGGACTGCTTCTCTGGAAACACCATATATTTT.

On this clonotype itself: A much larger clone differs from this one at a single base, so this may be a read error. The chain carries TRBV19 and TRBJ2-3; no reliable D call. The CDR3 is 15 amino acids. Germline V CDR1 and CDR2: LNHDA, SQIVND (reference sequence). The CDR3 sequence: CTSSTLGVHTDTQYF. As DNA, the CDR3 is TGTACCAGTAGTACCCTTGGGGTCCACACAGATACGCAGTATTTT.

This clonotype was counted at least ten times. The J gene is TRBJ2-5, the V gene TRBV7-9, with D possibly matching TRBD2 (6 bases). V lost 5 bases to trimming and J lost 0 bases, with 16 bases between them. This CDR3 region has 16 residues. Germline CDR1 and CDR2: SEHNR and FQNEAQ (reference sequence). The CDR3: CASSHSEGRYQETQYF. Here the CDR3 DNA reads TGTGCCAGCAGCCATTCCGAGGGGAGGTACCAAGAGACCCAGTACTTC.

The rearrangement joins TRBV4-3 to TRBJ2-7, with no clear D. V lost 0 bases to trimming and J lost 2 bases, with 11 bases between them. This CDR3 region has 15 residues. Per germline, CDR1 LGHNA and CDR2 YSLEER. CDR3 residues: CASSQDVPGTYEQYF. CDR3 nucleotide sequence: TGCGCCAGCAGCCAAGATGTTCCAGGAACCTACGAGCAGTACTTC.

This clonotype was seen ten or more times. The rearrangement links TRBV28 to TRBJ1-5; TRBD1 might be the D (5 bases). Trimming cost V 3 bases and J 0 bases, with 27 bases left between them. Germline loops: CDR1 MDHEN, CDR2 SYDVKM. This CDR3 has 21 residues. The CDR3 here is CASSFSLFLQKTEISNQPQHF. The CDR3 bases are TGTGCCAGCAGTTTTAGTTTGTTCCTGCAGAAGACAGAAATTAGCAATCAGCCCCAGCATTTT.

V is TRBV3-1 and J is TRBJ2-1, with D possibly matching TRBD2 (5 bases). Germline V lookup: CDR1 LGHDT, CDR2 YNNKEL (reference sequence). The CDR3 runs to 15 residues. Trimming pared 5 bases from V and 8 bases from J, leaving 19 bases between. The CDR3 loop is CASSSTPGVRDEQFF. The CDR3 coding sequence is TGTGCCAGCAGCTCTACCCCCGGGGTACGAGATGAGCAGTTCTTC.

The sample holds many counts of this clonotype. The chain employs TRBV20-1 and TRBJ1-1; D unclear. CDR1 and CDR2 from the germline V gene are DFQATT and SNEGSKA (reference sequence). The CDR3 is made up of 12 amino acids. Deletions cut 5 bases from V and 0 bases from J, with 7 bases between. CDR3 loop: CSAATLNTEAFF. CDR3 nucleotide sequence: TGCAGTGCTGCGACGTTGAACACTGAAGCTTTCTTT.

About this clonotype itself: A junction end diverges from the germline sequence, so it may reflect a read error. The chain uses TRBV27 and TRBJ1-5; D remains ambiguous. This CDR3 is 16 amino acids long. Per germline, CDR1 MNHEY and CDR2 SMNVEV (reference sequence). The chain's CDR3 is CASSLSPPYSNQPQRF. The DNA of the CDR3 is TGTGCCAGCAGTTTATCCCCCCCCTATAGCAATCAGCCCCAGCGTTTT.

Comment on this clonotype: This likely comes from a read error, as the CDR3 has no conserved phenylalanine or tryptophan at its end. CDR3 protein: CASSFGTYNEQFL. The CDR3 nucleotides read TGTGCCAGCAGTTTTGGGACCTACAATGAGCAGTTCCTC. V is TRBV28 and J is TRBJ2-1; D ambiguous. The CDR3 runs to 13 residues. Germline-derived CDR1 and CDR2 are MDHEN and SYDVKM. Trimming left V 3 bases short and J 2 bases short, with 5 bases between.

In its sample, this clonotype was seen many times. The chain uses TRBV28 and TRBJ1-5; no clear D gene. V was cut by 5 bases and J by 0 bases, with 8 bases left in between. The germline V gene has CDR1 MDHEN and CDR2 SYDVKM. The CDR3 extends over 14 amino acids. CDR3 loop: CASSILASNQPQHF. CDR3 sequence (DNA): TGTGCCAGCAGTATTTTAGCTAGCAATCAGCCCCAGCATTTT.

The rearrangement uses TRBV7-6 and TRBJ2-6, with 10 bases fitting TRBD1. The CDR3 covers 18 residues. With 5 bases clipped from V and 0 bases from J, the junction kept 7 bases outside the gene matches. Germline V gives CDR1 SGHVS, CDR2 FNYEAQ. CDR3 sequence: CASSGGQGEISGANVLTF. The CDR3 DNA sequence: TGTGCCAGCAGCGGAGGACAGGGGGAAATCTCTGGGGCCAACGTCCTGACTTTC. Supplemented by reference TRBV7-6 and TRBJ2-6, the full variable domain reads GAGVSQSPRYKVTKRGQDVALRCDPISGHVSLYWYRQALGQGPEFLTYFNYEAQQDKSGLPNDRFSAERPEGSISTLTIQRTEQRDSAMYRCASSGGQGEISGANVLTFGAGSRLTVL.

This chain uses TRBV30 with TRBJ1-1, with D hard to call. V lost 3 bases and J 5 bases, leaving 4 bases between the germline ends. Looked up from germline, CDR1 is GTSNPN and CDR2 is SVGIG (reference sequence). The CDR3 has 10 amino acids. The CDR3 is CAWRTTEAFF. The CDR3 coding sequence is TGTGCCTGGAGGACTACTGAAGCTTTCTTT.

The V and J genes are TRBV6-5 and TRBJ2-1; 9 nucleotides agree with TRBD1. V lost 5 bases and J lost 0; bases outside the gene matches: 17. The CDR3 length is 20 residues. Germline values: CDR1 MNHEY, CDR2 SVGAGI. The CDR3 region is CASSTPSTGGPFNSYNEQFF. The CDR3, as DNA: TGTGCCAGCAGTACCCCCTCGACAGGGGGTCCGTTCAACTCCTACAATGAGCAGTTCTTC.

This clonotype was counted a few times. One end of the junction is discordant with germline, which a read error may explain. This chain connects TRBV4-1 to TRBJ2-7; no clear D. Looked up from germline, CDR1 is MGHRA and CDR2 is YSYEKL. The CDR3 is 13 amino acids. The CDR3, as DNA: TGCGCCGGCAGCCAAGAGTTTCCCGACGAGCAGTACTTC. It is translated as CAGSQEFPDEQYF.

The table lists this clonotype with many counts. The V gene is TRBV10-3, the J gene TRBJ2-7, with 9 positions matching TRBD2. V dropped 0 bases and J dropped 0; count of bases not matched to a gene: 3. The CDR3 loop spans 16 amino acids. Looked up from germline, CDR1 is ENHRY and CDR2 is SYGVKD. DNA of the CDR3: TGTGCCATCAGTGAGTCGAGGACTAGCGTCTCCTACGAGCAGTACTTC. Translated: CAISESRTSVSYEQYF.

For this clonotype: The junction differs from germline at one of its ends, possibly a read error. The CDR3 loop reads CVSSLVGQQETQYF. The CDR3 DNA reads TGTGTCAGCAGCTTAGTAGGGCAGCAAGAGACCCAGTACTTC. The chain couples TRBV7-9 to TRBJ2-5; no clear D. Germline V lookup: CDR1 SEHNR, CDR2 FQNEAQ (reference sequence). This CDR3 is built from 14 residues.

This clonotype has a count of ten or more. Here the CDR3 DNA reads TGTGCCAGCAGCAGCCCCAGGGGGGCTGGTGAGCAGTTCTTC. Residues: CASSSPRGAGEQFF. The chain couples TRBV7-9 to TRBJ2-1; D is possibly TRBD1 (7 bases). The CDR3 sequence is 14 residues long. Trimming left V 5 bases short and J 9 bases short, with 17 bases between. Germline V CDR1 and CDR2: SEHNR, FQNEAQ (reference sequence).

The chain couples TRBV18 to TRBJ1-1, with D perhaps matching TRBD1 (6 bases). The CDR3 is 15 residues long. Looked up from germline, CDR1 is KGHSH and CDR2 is LQKENI. Trimming left V 8 bases short and J 4 bases short, with 20 bases between. The CDR3 DNA reads TGTGCCAGCCCACTACTAGCACAGGGCCCCACTGAAGCTTTCTTT. Its protein is CASPLLAQGPTEAFF.

The chain joins TRBV12-3 or TRBV12-4 to TRBJ2-2; possible D gene TRBD1, 5 bases. V gave up 3 bases and J gave up 5 bases, with 13 bases separating them. The CDR3 consists of 15 residues. CDR3 residues: CASSFVGLGTGELFF. The CDR3 DNA reads as TGTGCCAGCAGTTTTGTGGGGCTTGGGACCGGGGAGCTGTTTTTT.

V is TRBV19 and J is TRBJ2-3; 8 positions match TRBD2. J gave up 1 base and V 8 bases, and 8 bases lay outside the gene matches. The CDR3 totals 15 residues. CDR1 and CDR2 from the germline V gene are LNHDA and SQIVND (reference sequence). The CDR3 nucleotides read TGTGCCAGTTGCTCCGGGACTAGGGGCACAGATACGCAGTATTTT. Residues: CASCSGTRGTDTQYF.

This clonotype was counted many times. This chain uses TRBV18 with TRBJ2-6; no clear D. CDR3 length equals 16 residues. Germline V gene sequence: CDR1 KGHSH, CDR2 LQKENI. V was pared by 3 bases and J by 0 bases, with 9 bases between. The CDR3, as DNA: TGTGCCAGCTCACCGTACAGTGCCTCTGGGGCCAACGTCCTGACTTTC. It codes for CASSPYSASGANVLTF.